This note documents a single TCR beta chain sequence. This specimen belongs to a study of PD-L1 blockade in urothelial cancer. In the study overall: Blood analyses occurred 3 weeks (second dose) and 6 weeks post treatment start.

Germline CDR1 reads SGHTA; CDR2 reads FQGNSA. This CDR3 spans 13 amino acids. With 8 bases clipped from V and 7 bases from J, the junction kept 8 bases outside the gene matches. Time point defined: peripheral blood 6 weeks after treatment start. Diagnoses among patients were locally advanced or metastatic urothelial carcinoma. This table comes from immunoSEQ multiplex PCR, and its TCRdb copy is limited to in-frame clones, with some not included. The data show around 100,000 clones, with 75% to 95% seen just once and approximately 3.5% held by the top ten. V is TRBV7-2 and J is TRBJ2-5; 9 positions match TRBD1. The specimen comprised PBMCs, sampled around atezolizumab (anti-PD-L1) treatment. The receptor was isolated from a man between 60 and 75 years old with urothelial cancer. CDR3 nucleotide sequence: TGTGCCAGCGGCCGACAGGGGGACTCGACCCAGTACTTC. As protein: CASGRQGDSTQYF.